Following are 20 T cell receptor beta chains from one sample sequenced in a study of shared clonotypes between healthy human individuals. TCRdb keeps only in-frame clones here, not all; method: immunoSEQ multiplex PCR. The sample yields about 730,000 clones, over 60% seen once. Sequences were obtained from memory CD4+ T cells sorted from blood. Regarding subset: CD45RA-negative fraction. The receptors derive from a woman aged 30 to 39 in good health.

Worth noting for this clone: The same CDR3 arises from other DNA sequences in this sample as well. This chain joins TRBV5-1 and TRBJ2-3; no reliable D call. CDR1 SGHRS and CDR2 YFSETQ come from the germline V gene. The CDR3 runs 14 residues. V shed 0 bases and J shed 1 base, with 6 bases lying between them. The CDR3: CASSLAQGTDTQYF. As DNA, the CDR3 is TGCGCCAGCAGCTTGGCTCAGGGCACAGATACGCAGTATTTT.

The chain has TRBV6-1 and TRBJ2-7; D is possibly TRBD1 or TRBD2 (6 bases each). V was cut by 3 bases and J by 2 bases, with 11 bases left in between. From germline, CDR1 is MNHNS and CDR2 SASEGT. The CDR3 consists of 14 residues. The CDR3 DNA reads as TGTGCCAGCAGTGACCGGGGGCCCGCCTACGAGCAGTACTTC. Its translation is CASSDRGPAYEQYF.

This rearrangement joins TRBV27 to TRBJ1-4; a weak D match, TRBD1 (5 bases). Trimming left V 4 bases short and J 0 bases short, with 15 bases between. The CDR3 extends over 17 amino acids. Looked up from germline, CDR1 is MNHEY and CDR2 is SMNVEV (reference sequence). CDR3 sequence (DNA): TGTGCCAGCAGTTCCGTCCCGGGGCTATCAACTAATGAAAAACTGTTTTTT. Its protein product is CASSSVPGLSTNEKLFF.

This clone has more than one count but fewer than ten. The chain couples TRBV20-1 to TRBJ2-7; 9 positions agree with TRBD2. V lost 7 bases to trimming and J lost 7 bases; unmatched junction nucleotides: 5. CDR1 and CDR2 from the germline V gene are DFQATT and SNEGSKA (reference sequence). This CDR3 comprises 11 residues. The CDR3 sequence: CSVQREAEQYF. In DNA, the CDR3 is TGCAGTGTACAGCGGGAGGCTGAGCAGTACTTC.

Remarks on this clone: The junction shows a germline mismatch at one end, possibly a read error. The CDR3 DNA sequence: TGTGCCAGCAGCCTAGCGGGAGGAACCGGGGAGCTGTTTTTT. Translated: CASSLAGGTGELFF. The genes are TRBV7-7 and TRBJ2-2, with 11 bases identical to TRBD2. Germline V CDR1 and CDR2: SSHAT, FNYEAQ (reference sequence). CDR3 length: 14 amino acids.

This clone was counted a single time. The rearrangement uses TRBV11-2 and TRBJ1-2; D is undetermined. The CDR3 extends over 14 amino acids. Trimming shortened V by 4 bases and J by 4 bases, and 13 bases separated the two germline ends. CDR1 and CDR2 (germline): SGHAT, FQNNGV. CDR3: CASSSSAWVYGYTF. The CDR3 region has the DNA TGTGCCAGCAGCTCCAGCGCCTGGGTCTATGGCTACACCTTC.

The chain combines TRBV12-5 with TRBJ1-2; the D is unclear. Trimming shortened V by 5 bases and J by 3 bases, and 28 bases separated the two germline ends. Germline assignment: CDR1 LGHNT and CDR2 FRNRAP. CDR3 length equals 19 residues. Here the CDR3 reads CASGPSGPDPKRIDYGYTF. The CDR3 DNA follows: TGTGCTAGTGGTCCTAGCGGGCCGGACCCTAAAAGGATCGACTATGGCTACACCTTC. Filled out from reference TRBV12-5 and TRBJ1-2, the complete variable domain reads DARVTQTPRHKVTEMGQEVTMRCQPILGHNTVFWYRQTMMQGLELLAYFRNRAPLDDSGMPKDRFSAEMPDATLATLKIQPSEPRDSAVYFCASGPSGPDPKRIDYGYTFGSGTRLTVV.

In the case of this clone: The same CDR3 arises from other DNA sequences in this sample as well. This chain connects TRBV5-1 to TRBJ2-3; D is ambiguous. Trimming left V 4 bases short and J 1 base short, with 7 bases between. Germline-derived CDR1 and CDR2 are SGHRS and YFSETQ. The CDR3 sequence is 13 residues long. The CDR3 DNA sequence: TGCGCCAGCAGCCCAGGAGGCACAGATACGCAGTATTTT. It encodes CASSPGGTDTQYF.

This chain joins TRBV19 and TRBJ1-5; TRBD1 might be the D (6 bases). Germline V lookup: CDR1 LNHDA, CDR2 SQIVND (reference sequence). The V gene lost 3 bases and the J gene lost 5 bases, with 20 bases spanning the gap. The CDR3 is 17 amino acids. The CDR3, as DNA: TGTGCCAGTAGTATTGGGGACATTCGCAAACAGGATCAGCCCCAGCATTTT. Encoded protein: CASSIGDIRKQDQPQHF.

The CDR3 DNA reads as TGTGCCAGCAGCCCGAAGACAGATTCCTACGAGCAGTACTTC. Protein product: CASSPKTDSYEQYF. The rearrangement uses TRBV11-2 and TRBJ2-7, with a tentative D call TRBD1 (5 bases). The CDR3 contains 14 residues. Germline V CDR1 and CDR2: SGHAT, FQNNGV. The germline V and J ends were trimmed by 5 bases and 1 base, with 12 bases remaining between them.

This clone has only one observation. The chain couples TRBV6-5 to TRBJ1-2; the match to TRBD1 covers 7 bases. J gave up 6 bases and V 8 bases, and 6 bases lay outside the gene matches. Germline V gene lookup returns CDR1 MNHEY and CDR2 SVGAGI. CDR3 length: 12 amino acids. This CDR3 reads CASGGTVNGYTF. CDR3 coding DNA: TGTGCCAGCGGGGGGACAGTCAATGGCTACACCTTC.

This clone has a handful of counts. The rearrangement links TRBV25-1 to TRBJ1-1; D may be TRBD1 (5 bases). The CDR3 is 14 residues long. V lost 4 bases, J lost 6 bases, and 15 bases lay in between. CDR1 MGHDK and CDR2 SYGVNS come from the germline V gene. The CDR3 sequence is CASSGLGGAAEAFF. DNA for the CDR3: TGTGCCAGCAGTGGCTTGGGGGGTGCGGCTGAAGCTTTCTTT.

The chain couples TRBV7-8 to TRBJ2-7; 7 positions agree with TRBD2. Looked up from germline, CDR1 is SGHVS and CDR2 is FQNEAQ. J lost 2 bases, V lost 1 base, and 8 bases had no gene match. The CDR3 is 16 amino acids. The CDR3 bases are TGTGCCAGCAGCTTAGGGGGCGGGACTAATACCTACGAGCAGTACTTC. Its protein is CASSLGGGTNTYEQYF.

The CDR3 DNA is TGTGCCAGTAGGAAGGGGGGGAGCACCGGGGAGCTGTTTTTT. Translating it yields CASRKGGSTGELFF. The genes are TRBV19 and TRBJ2-2; the D gene is possibly TRBD2 (7 bases). CDR3 length equals 14 residues. V shed 6 bases and J shed 4 bases, with 12 bases lying between them. The germline V gene has CDR1 LNHDA and CDR2 SQIVND (reference sequence).

The chain uses TRBV27 and TRBJ1-1, with 7 bases aligning to TRBD1. The germline V gene encodes CDR1 MNHEY and CDR2 SMNVEV (reference sequence). After removal of 9 bases from V and 1 base from J, the junction contained 14 bases not matched to a gene. There are 16 residues in the CDR3. The CDR3 here is CARKFTEGAWNTEAFF. The CDR3 nucleotides read TGTGCCAGAAAATTTACCGAGGGGGCTTGGAACACTGAAGCTTTCTTT.

The V gene is TRBV2, the J gene TRBJ2-1; D perhaps matches TRBD1 (6 bases). Germline assignment: CDR1 SNHLY and CDR2 FYNNEI. Trimming shortened V by 5 bases and J by 7 bases, and 18 bases separated the two germline ends. This CDR3 contains 15 residues. The CDR3 DNA is TGTGCCAGCAGTATCACAGGGACCCCGGGGAATGAGCAGTTCTTC. The encoded protein is CASSITGTPGNEQFF.

This CDR3 is CASSPTAGGAANTGELFF. The CDR3 nucleotides read TGTGCCAGCAGCCCTACGGCAGGGGGGGCGGCGAACACCGGGGAGCTGTTTTTT. The chain recombines TRBV4-2 with TRBJ2-2, with D perhaps being TRBD1 or TRBD2 (7 bases each). This CDR3 contains 18 residues. The V end was cut by 4 bases, the J end by 0 bases, with 18 bases between. Germline-derived CDR1 and CDR2 are LGHNA and YNFKEQ.

CDR3: CASSTGQGTHEQYF. The CDR3 DNA reads as TGCGCCAGCAGTACCGGACAGGGGACCCACGAGCAGTACTTC. The chain carries TRBV10-1 and TRBJ2-7; 9 bases are shared with TRBD1. This CDR3 is 14 amino acids long. Losses at the gene ends were 5 bases for V and 5 bases for J; bases not matched to a gene: 7. CDR1 is WNHNN, CDR2 SYGVQD, per germline (reference sequence).

Here the CDR3 DNA reads TGTGCCAGCAGGGACCAGGGATCGCACTACGAGCAGTACTTC. This codes for CASRDQGSHYEQYF. The chain employs TRBV28 and TRBJ2-7; the D gene is possibly TRBD1 (5 bases). The V and J ends lost 6 bases and 3 bases respectively, with 15 bases between them. This CDR3 contains 14 residues. Germline assignment: CDR1 MDHEN and CDR2 SYDVKM.

CDR3 loop: CASSFVWGNEQFF. CDR3 in DNA: TGCGCCAGCAGCTTCGTATGGGGAAATGAGCAGTTCTTC. V gene TRBV5-1 combines with J gene TRBJ2-1, with D hard to call. V was shortened by 2 bases and J by 7 bases, with 10 bases between the two germline ends. This CDR3 contains 13 residues. Germline lookup yields CDR1 SGHRS and CDR2 YFSETQ.